The clone carrying this T cell receptor (beta chain) was detected a few times. The data are from a study of blood T cell repertoires in COVID-19. Study-level background: Sites in the United States, Italy and Spain provided acute and convalescent COVID-19 samples. PBMCs, B-cell-depleted T cells, or T cells were the source of the cDNA or gDNA that made up the material.

V lost 1 base and J 3 bases, leaving 7 bases between the germline ends. The germline CDR1 and CDR2 sequences are GTSNPN and SVGIG (reference sequence). The CDR3 loop spans 13 amino acids. Study processing details: Reference gene primer amplification in the assay estimated nucleated cell counts. Clones were sequenced by immunoSEQ multiplex PCR, and TCRdb holds only the in-frame ones, with some missing. V and J calls and clone size are copied from that table; D and trimming were computed from the DNA. The sample contains 200,000 to 300,000 clones, roughly 88% of which appear only once. A Seattle source enrolled patients during active infection and followed them longitudinally.

The TCR was taken from a woman in her thirties with COVID-19, enrolled during active disease. Sequenced material: peripheral blood. The V gene is TRBV30, the J gene TRBJ1-5; no definite D call. CDR3 amino acids: CAWSAEYNQPQHF. The DNA for the CDR3 is TGTGCCTGGAGTGCAGAATACAATCAGCCCCAGCATTTT.